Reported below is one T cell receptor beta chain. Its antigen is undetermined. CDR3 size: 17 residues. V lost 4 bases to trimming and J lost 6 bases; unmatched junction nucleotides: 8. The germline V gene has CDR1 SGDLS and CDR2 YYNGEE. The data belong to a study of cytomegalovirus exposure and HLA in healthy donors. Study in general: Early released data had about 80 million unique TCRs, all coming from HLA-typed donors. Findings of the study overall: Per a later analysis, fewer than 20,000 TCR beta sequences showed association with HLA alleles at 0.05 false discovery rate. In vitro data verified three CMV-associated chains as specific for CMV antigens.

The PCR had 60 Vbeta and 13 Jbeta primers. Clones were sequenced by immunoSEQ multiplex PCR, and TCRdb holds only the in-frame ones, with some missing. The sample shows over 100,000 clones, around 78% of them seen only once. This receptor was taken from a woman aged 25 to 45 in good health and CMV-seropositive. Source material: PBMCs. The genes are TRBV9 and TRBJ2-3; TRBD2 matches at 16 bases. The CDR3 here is CASSIGTSGGAWDTQYF. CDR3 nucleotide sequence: TGTGCCAGCAGCATTGGGACTAGCGGGGGGGCCTGGGATACGCAGTATTTT.